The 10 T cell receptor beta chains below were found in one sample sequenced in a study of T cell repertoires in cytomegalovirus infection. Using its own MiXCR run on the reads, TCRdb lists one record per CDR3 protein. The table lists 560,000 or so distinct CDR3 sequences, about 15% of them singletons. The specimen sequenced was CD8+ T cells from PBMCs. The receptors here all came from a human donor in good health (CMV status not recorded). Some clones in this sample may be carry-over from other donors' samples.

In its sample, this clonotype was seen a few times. CDR3 protein: CATVGPANTGELFF. CDR3 nucleotide sequence: TGTGCCACCGTTGGTCCAGCGAACACCGGGGAGCTGTTTTTT. V and J are TRBV24-1 and TRBJ2-2, with D unclear. Trimming cost V 9 bases and J 0 bases, with 10 bases left between them. Germline values: CDR1 KGHDR, CDR2 SFDVKD. This CDR3 spans 14 amino acids.

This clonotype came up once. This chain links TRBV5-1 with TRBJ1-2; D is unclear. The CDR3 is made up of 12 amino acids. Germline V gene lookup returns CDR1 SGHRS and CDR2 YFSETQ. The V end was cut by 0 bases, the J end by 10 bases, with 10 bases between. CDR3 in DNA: TGCGCCAGCAGCTTGGATACGAATTACTACACCTTC. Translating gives CASSLDTNYYTF.

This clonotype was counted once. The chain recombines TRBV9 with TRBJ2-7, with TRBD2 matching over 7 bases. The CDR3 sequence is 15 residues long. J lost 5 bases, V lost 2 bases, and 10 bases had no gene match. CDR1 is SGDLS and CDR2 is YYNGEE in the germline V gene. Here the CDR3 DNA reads TGTGCCAGCAGCGTGAGCGGGGCCTCCCGTAACGAGCAGTACTTC. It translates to CASSVSGASRNEQYF.

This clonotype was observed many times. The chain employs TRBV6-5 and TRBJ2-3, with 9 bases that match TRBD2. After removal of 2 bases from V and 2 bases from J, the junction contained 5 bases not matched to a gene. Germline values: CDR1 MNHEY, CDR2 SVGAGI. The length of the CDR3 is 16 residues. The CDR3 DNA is TGTGCCAGCAGTTACGCTAGCGGGATATCCACAGATACGCAGTATTTT. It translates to CASSYASGISTDTQYF.

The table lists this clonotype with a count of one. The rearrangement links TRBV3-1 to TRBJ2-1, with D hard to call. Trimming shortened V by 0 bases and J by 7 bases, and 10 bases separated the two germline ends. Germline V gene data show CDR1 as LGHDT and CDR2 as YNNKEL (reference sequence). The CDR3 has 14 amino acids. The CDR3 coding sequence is TGTGCCAGCAGCCAAGAGGCGGTCCCAAATGAGCAGTTCTTC. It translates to CASSQEAVPNEQFF.

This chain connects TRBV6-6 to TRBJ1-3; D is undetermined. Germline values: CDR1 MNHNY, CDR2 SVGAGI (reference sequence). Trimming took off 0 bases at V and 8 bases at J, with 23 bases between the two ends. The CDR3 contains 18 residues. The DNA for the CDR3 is TGTGCCAGCAGTTACTCGACACCTCGCGGAGCCCGGGAATACACCATATATTTT. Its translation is CASSYSTPRGAREYTIYF.

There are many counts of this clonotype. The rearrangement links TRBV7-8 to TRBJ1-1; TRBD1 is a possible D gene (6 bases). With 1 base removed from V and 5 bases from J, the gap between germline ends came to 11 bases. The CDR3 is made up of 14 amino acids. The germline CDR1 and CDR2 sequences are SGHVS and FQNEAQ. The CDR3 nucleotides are TGTGCCAGCAGCTTAGAGGCAGGGGAGACTGAAGCTTTCTTT. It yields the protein CASSLEAGETEAFF.

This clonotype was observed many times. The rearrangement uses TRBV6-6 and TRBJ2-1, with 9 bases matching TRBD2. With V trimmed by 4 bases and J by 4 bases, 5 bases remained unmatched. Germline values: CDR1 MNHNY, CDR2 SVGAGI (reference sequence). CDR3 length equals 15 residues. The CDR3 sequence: CASSSKAGGYNEQFF. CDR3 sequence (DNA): TGTGCCAGCAGTTCAAAAGCGGGGGGATACAATGAGCAGTTCTTC.

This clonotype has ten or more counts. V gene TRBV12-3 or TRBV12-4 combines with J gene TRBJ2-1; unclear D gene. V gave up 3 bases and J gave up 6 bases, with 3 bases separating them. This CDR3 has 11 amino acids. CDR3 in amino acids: CASSFANEQFF. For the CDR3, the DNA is TGTGCCAGCAGTTTTGCCAATGAGCAGTTCTTC.

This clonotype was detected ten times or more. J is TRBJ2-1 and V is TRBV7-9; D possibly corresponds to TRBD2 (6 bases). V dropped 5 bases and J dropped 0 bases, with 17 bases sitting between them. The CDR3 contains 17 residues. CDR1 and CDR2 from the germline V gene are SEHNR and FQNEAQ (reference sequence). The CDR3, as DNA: TGTGCCAGCAGCCCCCCCGCTAGCGTAAGCTCCTACAATGAGCAGTTCTTC. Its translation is CASSPPASVSSYNEQFF.